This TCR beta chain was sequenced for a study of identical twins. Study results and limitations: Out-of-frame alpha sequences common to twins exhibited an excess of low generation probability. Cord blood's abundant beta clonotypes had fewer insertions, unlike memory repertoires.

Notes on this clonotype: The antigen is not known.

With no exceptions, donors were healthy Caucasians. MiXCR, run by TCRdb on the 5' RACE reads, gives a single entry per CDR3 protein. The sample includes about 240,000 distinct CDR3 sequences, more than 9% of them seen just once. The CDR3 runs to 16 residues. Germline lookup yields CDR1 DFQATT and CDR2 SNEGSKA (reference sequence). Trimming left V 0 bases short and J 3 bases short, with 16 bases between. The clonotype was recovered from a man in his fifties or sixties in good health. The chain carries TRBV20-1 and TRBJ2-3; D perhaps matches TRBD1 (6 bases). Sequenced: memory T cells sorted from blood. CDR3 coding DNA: TGCAGTGCTAGAGATATCCAGGGGATGACTACAGATACGCAGTATTTT. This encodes CSARDIQGMTTDTQYF.